The 18 T cell receptor beta chains in this list originate from one sample, sequenced in a study of T cell responses to AZD1222 COVID-19 vaccine. Produced via immunoSEQ multiplex PCR; TCRdb's table is partial and in-frame only. This table has more than 65,000 clones, almost 80% appearing once. Sequencing was performed on peripheral blood, taken on day 0 of AZD1222 vaccination. The source of these receptors is an adult in good health.

The chain has TRBV7-2 and TRBJ1-5; the D is unclear. V dropped 5 bases and J dropped 3 bases, with 20 bases sitting between them. The CDR3 sequence is 17 residues long. CDR1 is SGHTA and CDR2 is FQGNSA in the germline V gene. In nucleotides, the CDR3 is TGTGCCAGCAGCCTTTTACCCCCCACAGTCTTCAATCAGCCCCAGCATTTT. Translating it yields CASSLLPPTVFNQPQHF. The whole variable domain, remainder taken from reference TRBV7-2 and TRBJ1-5, is GAGVSQSPSNKVTEKGKDVELRCDPISGHTALYWYRQSLGQGLEFLIYFQGNSAPDKSGLPSDRFSAERTGGSVSTLTIQRTQQEDSAVYLCASSLLPPTVFNQPQHFGDGTRLSIL.

The rearrangement links TRBV7-6 to TRBJ2-2; 9 positions agree with TRBD1. Germline-derived CDR1 and CDR2 are SGHVS and FNYEAQ. The CDR3 is made up of 19 amino acids. V dropped 6 bases and J dropped 4; count of bases not matched to a gene: 18. CDR3 residues: CASRIPGQGSEGVTGELFF. CDR3 DNA sequence: TGTGCCAGCAGGATTCCGGGACAGGGATCAGAGGGGGTCACCGGGGAGCTGTTTTTT.

The chain links TRBV6-6 to TRBJ2-7; D possibly uses TRBD1 or TRBD2 (6 bases each). The CDR3 has 15 amino acids. Germline loops: CDR1 MNHNY, CDR2 SVGAGI (reference sequence). The V and J ends lost 6 bases and 0 bases respectively, with 15 bases between them. CDR3 nucleotide sequence: TGTGCCAGCAGACCTGGGGGGCGGGGCTCCTACGAGCAGTACTTC. This encodes CASRPGGRGSYEQYF.

This clone was detected only once. The J gene is TRBJ2-2, the V gene TRBV11-2; tentatively, D is TRBD2 (6 bases). Trimming removed 5 bases at V and 5 bases at J, with 12 bases between. CDR1 and CDR2 (germline): SGHAT, FQNNGV. The length of the CDR3 is 14 residues. The CDR3 is CASSPMTRTGELFF. As DNA, the CDR3 is TGTGCCAGCAGCCCGATGACTAGGACCGGGGAGCTGTTTTTT.

This clone is medium-sized in the sample. V gene TRBV12-3 or TRBV12-4 combines with J gene TRBJ1-5; D unclear. V lost 3 bases and J 0 bases, leaving 0 bases between the germline ends. The CDR3 is 12 amino acids. The CDR3 protein is CASSFSNQPQHF. CDR3 nucleotide sequence: TGTGCCAGCAGTTTTAGCAATCAGCCCCAGCATTTT.

This chain connects TRBV5-1 to TRBJ2-1; D gene uncertain. Trimming stripped 5 bases from V and 7 bases from J, with 10 bases between. The CDR3 has 12 amino acids. CDR1 is SGHRS, CDR2 YFSETQ, per germline. The chain's CDR3 is CASRESENEQFF. The CDR3 nucleotides read TGCGCCAGCAGGGAATCTGAGAATGAGCAGTTCTTC. The entire variable domain, with the rest obtained from reference TRBV5-1 and TRBJ2-1, is as follows: KAGVTQTPRYLIKTRGQQVTLSCSPISGHRSVSWYQQTPGQGLQFLFEYFSETQRNKGNFPGRFSGRQFSNSRSEMNVSTLELGDSALYLCASRESENEQFFGPGTRLTVL.

The rearrangement joins TRBV7-9 to TRBJ2-3; 8 bases map to TRBD2. The J segment lost 10 bases and the V segment lost 2 bases, leaving 14 bases of the junction unmatched. This CDR3 spans 16 amino acids. Germline assignment: CDR1 SEHNR and CDR2 FQNEAQ (reference sequence). CDR3 region: CASSLTRGSGTRPQYF. In nucleotides, the CDR3 is TGTGCCAGCAGCTTAACGCGGGGTAGCGGGACTCGGCCGCAGTATTTT.

The V gene is TRBV6-1, the J gene TRBJ1-6; no clear D gene. Trimming took off 3 bases at V and 7 bases at J, with 7 bases between the two ends. Germline CDR1 and CDR2: MNHNS and SASEGT. The CDR3 totals 13 residues. This chain's CDR3 is CASSDSQNSPLHF. As DNA, the CDR3 is TGTGCCAGCAGTGACAGTCAGAATTCACCCCTCCACTTT.

The gene calls are TRBV7-9 and TRBJ2-2; 9 nucleotides agree with TRBD2. After removal of 5 bases from V and 4 bases from J, the junction contained 8 bases not matched to a gene. Germline assignment: CDR1 SEHNR and CDR2 FQNEAQ (reference sequence). This CDR3 is 16 amino acids long. The CDR3 DNA follows: TGTGCCAGCAGCCGTGGGAATAGCGGGAGCACCGGGGAGCTGTTTTTT. Protein sequence: CASSRGNSGSTGELFF. The variable domain in full, with the rest retrieved from reference TRBV7-9 and TRBJ2-2, is DTGVSQNPRHKITKRGQNVTFRCDPISEHNRLYWYRQTLGQGPEFLTYFQNEAQLEKSRLLSDRFSAERPKGSFSTLEIQRTEQGDSAMYLCASSRGNSGSTGELFFGEGSRLTVL.

For the CDR3, the DNA is TGTGCCAGCAGTGAAGCCCCCGGAGATGGCTACACCTTC. Translation: CASSEAPGDGYTF. The rearrangement joins TRBV2 to TRBJ1-2; the D is unclear. V lost 0 bases to trimming and J lost 6 bases, with 8 bases between them. The CDR3 loop spans 13 amino acids. Germline assignment: CDR1 SNHLY and CDR2 FYNNEI.

The chain recombines TRBV14 with TRBJ2-1; D unclear. With 0 bases removed from V and 6 bases from J, the gap between germline ends came to 12 bases. The CDR3 has 15 amino acids. From germline, CDR1 is SGHDN and CDR2 FVKESK. The CDR3 spells CASSQDRSLPNEQFF. Written as DNA, the CDR3 is TGTGCCAGCAGCCAAGACAGGTCATTACCCAATGAGCAGTTCTTC.

This clone was counted between two and nine times. This chain connects TRBV30 to TRBJ2-1; 9 bases line up with TRBD2. This CDR3 region has 14 residues. Germline V gene data show CDR1 as GTSNPN and CDR2 as SVGIG (reference sequence). Trimming at V came to 6 bases and at J to 6 bases, leaving 9 bases not matched to a gene. CDR3 nucleotides: TGTGCCTGCGATGGCGGGGGGGCTTTCAATGAGCAGTTCTTC. Translated, it gives CACDGGGAFNEQFF.

The genes are TRBV2 and TRBJ2-2; TRBD1 agrees at 9 bases. Germline assignment: CDR1 SNHLY and CDR2 FYNNEI. J gave up 5 bases and V 7 bases, and 8 bases lay outside the gene matches. The CDR3 contains 15 residues. Here the CDR3 DNA reads TGTGCCAGCATGTTGACAGGGGGGTTAACCGGGGAGCTGTTTTTT. This encodes CASMLTGGLTGELFF.

The table lists this clone with a few counts. This chain uses TRBV2 with TRBJ1-2; D perhaps matches TRBD1 (6 bases). The germline gives CDR1 SNHLY, CDR2 FYNNEI. With 2 bases removed from V and 3 bases from J, the gap between germline ends came to 10 bases. CDR3 size: 14 residues. The CDR3 coding sequence is TGTGCCAGCAGTGAACTGGGGGGGCACTATGGCTACACCTTC. Translation: CASSELGGHYGYTF.

V usage is TRBV7-9 and J usage is TRBJ1-5; D gene unclear. V shed 6 bases and J shed 0 bases, with 15 bases lying between them. CDR3 length equals 16 residues. CDR1 is SEHNR, CDR2 FQNEAQ, per germline (reference sequence). The CDR3 DNA reads TGTGCCAGCAGTGAGTTCGGGCCTTATAGCAATCAGCCCCAGCATTTT. It is translated as CASSEFGPYSNQPQHF.

The V and J genes are TRBV18 and TRBJ2-1, with TRBD1 matching over 10 bases. The CDR3 sequence is 14 residues long. Trimming at V came to 2 bases and at J to 8 bases, leaving 3 bases not matched to a gene. CDR1 is KGHSH and CDR2 is LQKENI in the germline V gene. DNA for the CDR3: TGTGCCAGCTCACCAGGACAGGGGGTAGATGAGCAGTTCTTC. Protein sequence: CASSPGQGVDEQFF.

This clone was observed at least ten times. The chain employs TRBV21-1 and TRBJ1-2. TRBV21-1 is assigned pseudogene status. This CDR3 is 14 amino acids long. The CDR3: CASSKEGRGSGYTF. In nucleotides, the CDR3 is TGTGCCAGCAGCAAAGAGGGGAGGGGAAGTGGCTACACCTTC.

V and J are TRBV7-2 and TRBJ2-5; D is ambiguous. The ends were cut back, 2 bases at V and 1 base at J, with 8 bases in the middle. The CDR3 length is 14 residues. The V gene's germline CDR1 is SGHTA and CDR2 FQGNSA. CDR3 sequence: CASSLRIAQETQYF. The CDR3 coding sequence is TGTGCCAGCAGCTTAAGGATCGCCCAAGAGACCCAGTACTTC.